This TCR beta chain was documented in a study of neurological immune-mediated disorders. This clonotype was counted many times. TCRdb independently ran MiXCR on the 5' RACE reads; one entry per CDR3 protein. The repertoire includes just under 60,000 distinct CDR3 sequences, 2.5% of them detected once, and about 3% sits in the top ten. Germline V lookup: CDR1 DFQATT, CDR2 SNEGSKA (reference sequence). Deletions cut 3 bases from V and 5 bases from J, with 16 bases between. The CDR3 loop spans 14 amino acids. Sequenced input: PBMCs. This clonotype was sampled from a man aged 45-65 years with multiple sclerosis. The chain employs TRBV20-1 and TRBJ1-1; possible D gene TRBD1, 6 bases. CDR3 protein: CSASPPQGRTEAFF. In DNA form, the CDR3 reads TGCAGTGCTAGTCCCCCTCAGGGGAGGACTGAAGCTTTCTTT.